This T cell receptor (beta chain) was obtained from a study of OX40 agonist ivuxolimab in advanced cancers. Trimming took off 2 bases at V and 7 bases at J, with 9 bases between the two ends. Germline V lookup: CDR1 LGHNA, CDR2 YSLEER. This CDR3 spans 14 amino acids. Study-wide results and caveats: CD4+ T cells averaged fewer expanded clones than CD8+ T cells.

This clone is medium-sized (0.01 to 0.1%) by share. Its antigen is not identified. Produced via immunoSEQ multiplex PCR; TCRdb's table is partial and in-frame only. Among 35,000 to 50,000 clones listed, 85% to 90% were seen once. This chain links TRBV4-3 with TRBJ1-6; no firm D call. The origin of this receptor is an adult with an advanced solid tumor such as melanoma, head and neck, liver or kidney cancer. The source was CD4+ or CD8+ T cells sorted from blood, collected in a trial of the OX40 agonist ivuxolimab. CDR3 sequence: CASSQKKTNSPLHF. In nucleotides, the CDR3 is TGCGCCAGCAGCCAAAAGAAGACAAATTCACCCCTCCACTTT.